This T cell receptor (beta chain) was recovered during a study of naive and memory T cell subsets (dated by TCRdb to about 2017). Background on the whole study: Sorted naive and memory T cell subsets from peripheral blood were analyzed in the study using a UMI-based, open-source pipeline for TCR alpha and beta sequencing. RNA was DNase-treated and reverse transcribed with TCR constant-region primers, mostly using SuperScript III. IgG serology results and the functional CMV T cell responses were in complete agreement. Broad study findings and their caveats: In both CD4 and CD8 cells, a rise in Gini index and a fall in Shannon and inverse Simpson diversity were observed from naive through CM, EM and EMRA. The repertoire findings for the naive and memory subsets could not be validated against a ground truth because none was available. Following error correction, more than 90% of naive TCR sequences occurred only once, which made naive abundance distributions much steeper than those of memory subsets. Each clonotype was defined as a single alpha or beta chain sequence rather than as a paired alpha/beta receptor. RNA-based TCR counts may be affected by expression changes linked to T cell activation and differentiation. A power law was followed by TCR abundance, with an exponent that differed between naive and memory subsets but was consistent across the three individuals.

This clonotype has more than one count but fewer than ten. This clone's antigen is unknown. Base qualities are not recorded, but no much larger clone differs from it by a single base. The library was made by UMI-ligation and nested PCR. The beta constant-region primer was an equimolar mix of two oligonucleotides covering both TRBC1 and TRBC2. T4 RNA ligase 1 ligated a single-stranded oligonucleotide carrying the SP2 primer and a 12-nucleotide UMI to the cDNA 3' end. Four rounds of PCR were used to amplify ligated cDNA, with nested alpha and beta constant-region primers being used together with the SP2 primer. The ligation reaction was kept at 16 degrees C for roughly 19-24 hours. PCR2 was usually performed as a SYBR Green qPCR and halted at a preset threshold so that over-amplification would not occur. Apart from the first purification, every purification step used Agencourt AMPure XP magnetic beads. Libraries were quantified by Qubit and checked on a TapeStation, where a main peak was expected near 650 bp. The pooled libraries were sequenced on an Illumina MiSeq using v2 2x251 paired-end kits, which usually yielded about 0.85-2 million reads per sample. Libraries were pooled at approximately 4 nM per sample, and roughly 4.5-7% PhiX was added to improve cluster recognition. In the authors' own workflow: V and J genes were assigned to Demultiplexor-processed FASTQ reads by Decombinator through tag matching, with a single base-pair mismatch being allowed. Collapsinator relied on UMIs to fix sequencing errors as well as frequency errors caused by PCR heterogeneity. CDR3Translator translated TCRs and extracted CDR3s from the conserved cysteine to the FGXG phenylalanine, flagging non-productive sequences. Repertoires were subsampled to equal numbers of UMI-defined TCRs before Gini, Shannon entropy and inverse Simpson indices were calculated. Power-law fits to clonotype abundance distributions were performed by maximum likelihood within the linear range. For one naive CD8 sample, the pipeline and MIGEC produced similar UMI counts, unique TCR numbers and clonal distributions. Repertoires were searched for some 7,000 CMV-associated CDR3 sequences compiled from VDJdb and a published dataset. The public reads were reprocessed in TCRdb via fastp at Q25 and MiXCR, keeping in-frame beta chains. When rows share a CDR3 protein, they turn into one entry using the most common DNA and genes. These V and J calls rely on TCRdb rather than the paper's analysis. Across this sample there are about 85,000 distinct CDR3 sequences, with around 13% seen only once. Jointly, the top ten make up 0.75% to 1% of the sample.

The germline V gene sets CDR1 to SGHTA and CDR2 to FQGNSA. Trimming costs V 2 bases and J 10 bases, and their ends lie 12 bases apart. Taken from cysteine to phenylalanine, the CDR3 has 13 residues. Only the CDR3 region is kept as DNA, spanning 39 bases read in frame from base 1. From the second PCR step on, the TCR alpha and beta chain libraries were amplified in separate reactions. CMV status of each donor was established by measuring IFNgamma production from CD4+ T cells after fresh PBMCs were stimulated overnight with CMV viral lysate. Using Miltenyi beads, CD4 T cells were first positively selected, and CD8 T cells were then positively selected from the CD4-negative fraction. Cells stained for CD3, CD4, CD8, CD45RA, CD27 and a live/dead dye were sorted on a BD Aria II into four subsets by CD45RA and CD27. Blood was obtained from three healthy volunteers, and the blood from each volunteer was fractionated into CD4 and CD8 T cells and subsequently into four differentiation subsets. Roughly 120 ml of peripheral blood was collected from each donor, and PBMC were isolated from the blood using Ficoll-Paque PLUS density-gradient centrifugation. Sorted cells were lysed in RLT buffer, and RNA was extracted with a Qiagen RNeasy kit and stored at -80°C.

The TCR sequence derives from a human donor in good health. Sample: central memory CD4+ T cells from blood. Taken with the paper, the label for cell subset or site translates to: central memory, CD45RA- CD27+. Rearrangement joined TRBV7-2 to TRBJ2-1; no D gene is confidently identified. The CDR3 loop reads CASSLRQDGEQFF. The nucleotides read TGTGCCAGCAGCTTACGGCAGGACGGGGAGCAGTTCTTC.